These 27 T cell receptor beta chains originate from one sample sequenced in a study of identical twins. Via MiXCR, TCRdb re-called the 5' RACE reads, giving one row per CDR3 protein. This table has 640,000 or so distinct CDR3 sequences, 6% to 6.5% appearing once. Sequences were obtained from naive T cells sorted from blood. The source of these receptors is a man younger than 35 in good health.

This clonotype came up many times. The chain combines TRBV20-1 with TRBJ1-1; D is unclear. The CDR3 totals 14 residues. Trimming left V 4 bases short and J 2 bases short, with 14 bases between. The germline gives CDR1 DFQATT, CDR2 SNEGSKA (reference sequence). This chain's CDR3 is CSATGRLYNTEAFF. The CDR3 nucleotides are TGCAGTGCTACAGGACGGCTGTACAACACTGAAGCTTTCTTT.

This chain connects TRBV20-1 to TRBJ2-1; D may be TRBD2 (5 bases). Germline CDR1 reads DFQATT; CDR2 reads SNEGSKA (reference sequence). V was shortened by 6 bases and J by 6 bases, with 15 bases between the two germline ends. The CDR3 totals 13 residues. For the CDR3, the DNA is TGCAGTGCGGACGGGGTATTGACCAATGAGCAGTTCTTC. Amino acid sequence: CSADGVLTNEQFF.

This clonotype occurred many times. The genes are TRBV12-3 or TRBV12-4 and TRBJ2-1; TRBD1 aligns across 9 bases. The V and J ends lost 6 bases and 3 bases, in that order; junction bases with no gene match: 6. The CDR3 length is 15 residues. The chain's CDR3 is CASRIGQGFYNEQFF. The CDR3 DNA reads TGTGCCAGCAGAATAGGACAGGGGTTCTACAATGAGCAGTTCTTC.

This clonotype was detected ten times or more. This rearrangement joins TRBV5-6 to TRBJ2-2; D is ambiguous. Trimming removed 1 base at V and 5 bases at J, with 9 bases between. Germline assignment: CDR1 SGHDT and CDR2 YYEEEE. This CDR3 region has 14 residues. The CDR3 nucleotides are TGTGCCAGCAGCTTGATCGAGCCAACCGGGGAGCTGTTTTTT. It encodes CASSLIEPTGELFF.

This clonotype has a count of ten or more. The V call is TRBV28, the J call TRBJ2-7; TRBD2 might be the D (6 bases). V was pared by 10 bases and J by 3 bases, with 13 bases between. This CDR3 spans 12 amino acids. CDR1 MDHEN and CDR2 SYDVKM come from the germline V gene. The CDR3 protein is CATNPGGYEQYF. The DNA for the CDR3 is TGTGCCACGAACCCCGGGGGCTACGAGCAGTACTTC. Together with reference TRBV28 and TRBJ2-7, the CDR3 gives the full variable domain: DVKVTQSSRYLVKRTGEKVFLECVQDMDHENMFWYRQDPGLGLRLIYFSYDVKMKEKGDIPEGYSVSREKKERFSLILESASTNQTSMYLCATNPGGYEQYFGPGTRLTVT.

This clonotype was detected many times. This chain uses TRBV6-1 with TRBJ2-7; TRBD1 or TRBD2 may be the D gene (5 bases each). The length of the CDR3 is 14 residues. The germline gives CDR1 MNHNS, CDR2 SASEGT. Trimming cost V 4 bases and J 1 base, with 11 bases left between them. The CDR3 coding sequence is TGTGCCAGCAGTGTCCGGGACCGATCCTACGAGCAGTACTTC. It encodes CASSVRDRSYEQYF.

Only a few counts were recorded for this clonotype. The CDR3 protein is CASSMDEYNEQFF. The DNA for the CDR3 is TGCGCCAGCAGCATGGACGAATACAATGAGCAGTTCTTC. The V and J genes are TRBV5-1 and TRBJ2-1; D is ambiguous. V lost 4 bases and J 4 bases, leaving 9 bases between the germline ends. CDR1 and CDR2 from the germline V gene are SGHRS and YFSETQ. The CDR3 has 13 residues.

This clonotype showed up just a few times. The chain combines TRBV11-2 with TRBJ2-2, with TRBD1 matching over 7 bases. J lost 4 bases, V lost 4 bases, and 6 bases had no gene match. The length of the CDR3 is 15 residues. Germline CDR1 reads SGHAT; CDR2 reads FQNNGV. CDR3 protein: CASSYSTGITGELFF. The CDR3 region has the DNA TGTGCCAGCAGCTATTCGACAGGGATCACCGGGGAGCTGTTTTTT.

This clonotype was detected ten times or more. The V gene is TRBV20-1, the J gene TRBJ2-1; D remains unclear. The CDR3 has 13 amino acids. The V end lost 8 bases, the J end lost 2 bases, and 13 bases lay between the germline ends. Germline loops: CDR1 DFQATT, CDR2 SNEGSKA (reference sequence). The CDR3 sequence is CSPKGGTYNEQFF. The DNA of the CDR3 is TGCAGTCCAAAGGGCGGTACCTACAATGAGCAGTTCTTC.

The CDR3 region has the DNA TGCGCCAGCGAGATAGGGACCGTATCCTACAATGAGCAGTTCTTC. Protein sequence: CASEIGTVSYNEQFF. The rearrangement links TRBV5-1 to TRBJ2-1; D is tentatively TRBD1 or TRBD2 (5 bases each). The length of the CDR3 is 15 residues. V was clipped by 7 bases and J by 1 base, with 15 bases between them. In germline, CDR1 is SGHRS, CDR2 YFSETQ.

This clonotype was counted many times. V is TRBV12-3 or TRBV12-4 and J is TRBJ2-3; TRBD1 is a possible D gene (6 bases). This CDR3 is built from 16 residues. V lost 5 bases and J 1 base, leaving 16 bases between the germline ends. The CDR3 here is CASSTPDRSGTDTQYF. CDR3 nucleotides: TGTGCCAGCAGTACCCCTGACAGGAGTGGCACAGATACGCAGTATTTT.

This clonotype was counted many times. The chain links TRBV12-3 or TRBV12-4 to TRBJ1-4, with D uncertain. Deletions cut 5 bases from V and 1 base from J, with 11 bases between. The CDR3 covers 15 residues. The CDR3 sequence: CASSEGRRTNEKLFF. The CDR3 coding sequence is TGTGCCAGCAGTGAAGGACGGAGAACTAATGAAAAACTGTTTTTT.

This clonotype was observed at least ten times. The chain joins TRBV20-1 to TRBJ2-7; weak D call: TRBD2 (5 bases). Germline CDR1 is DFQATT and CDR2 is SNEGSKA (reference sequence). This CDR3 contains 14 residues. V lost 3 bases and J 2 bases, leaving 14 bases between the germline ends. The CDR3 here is CSARVWTSTYEQYF. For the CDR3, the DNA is TGCAGTGCTAGGGTCTGGACTTCAACCTACGAGCAGTACTTC.

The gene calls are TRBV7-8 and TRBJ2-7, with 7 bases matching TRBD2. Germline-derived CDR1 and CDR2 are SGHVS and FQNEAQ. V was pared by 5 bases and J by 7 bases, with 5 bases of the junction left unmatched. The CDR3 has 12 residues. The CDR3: CASSREGREQYF. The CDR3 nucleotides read TGTGCCAGCAGCAGGGAGGGGCGTGAGCAGTACTTC.

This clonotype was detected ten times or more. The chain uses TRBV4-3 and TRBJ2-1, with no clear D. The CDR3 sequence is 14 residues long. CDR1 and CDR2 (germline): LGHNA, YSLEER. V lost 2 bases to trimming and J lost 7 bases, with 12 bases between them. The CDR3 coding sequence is TGCGCCAGCAGCCAACTCCGGGTGGCGAATGAGCAGTTCTTC. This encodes CASSQLRVANEQFF.

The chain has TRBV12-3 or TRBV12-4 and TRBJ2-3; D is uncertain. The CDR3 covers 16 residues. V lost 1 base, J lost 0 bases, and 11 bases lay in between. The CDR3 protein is CASSLELRSSTDTQYF. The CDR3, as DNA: TGTGCCAGCAGTTTAGAGTTGAGGTCTAGCACAGATACGCAGTATTTT.

The CDR3 region is CASSSRQGRSTDTQYF. CDR3 sequence (DNA): TGTGCCAGCAGCTCAAGACAGGGCCGTAGCACAGATACGCAGTATTTT. The chain has TRBV7-6 and TRBJ2-3; 7 bases are shared with TRBD1. This CDR3 contains 16 residues. Losses at the gene ends were 4 bases for V and 0 bases for J; bases not matched to a gene: 7. Germline-derived CDR1 and CDR2 are SGHVS and FNYEAQ. Full variable domain (rest looked up from reference TRBV7-6 and TRBJ2-3): GAGVSQSPRYKVTKRGQDVALRCDPISGHVSLYWYRQALGQGPEFLTYFNYEAQQDKSGLPNDRFSAERPEGSISTLTIQRTEQRDSAMYRCASSSRQGRSTDTQYFGPGTRLTVL.

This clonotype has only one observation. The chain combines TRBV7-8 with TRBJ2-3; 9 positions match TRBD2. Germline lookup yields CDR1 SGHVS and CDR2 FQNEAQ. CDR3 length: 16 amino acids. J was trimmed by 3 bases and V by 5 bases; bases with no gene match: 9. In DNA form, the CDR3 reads TGTGCCAGCAGCAAAACCATAGCGGGAGTAACAGATACGCAGTATTTT. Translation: CASSKTIAGVTDTQYF.

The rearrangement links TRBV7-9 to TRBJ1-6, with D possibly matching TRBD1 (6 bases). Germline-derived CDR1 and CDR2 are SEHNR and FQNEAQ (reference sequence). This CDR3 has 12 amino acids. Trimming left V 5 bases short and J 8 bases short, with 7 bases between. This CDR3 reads CASSAGDSPLHF. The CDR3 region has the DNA TGTGCCAGCAGCGCAGGGGATTCACCCCTCCACTTT.

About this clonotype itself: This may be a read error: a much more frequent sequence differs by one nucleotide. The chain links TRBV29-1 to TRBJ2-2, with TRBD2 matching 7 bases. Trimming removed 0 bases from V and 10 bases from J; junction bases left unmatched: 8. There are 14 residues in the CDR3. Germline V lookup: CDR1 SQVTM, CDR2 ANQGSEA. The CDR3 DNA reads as TGCAGCGTTGAAGAGGGGACTATAAACGCGGAGCTGTTTTTT. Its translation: CSVEEGTINAELFF.

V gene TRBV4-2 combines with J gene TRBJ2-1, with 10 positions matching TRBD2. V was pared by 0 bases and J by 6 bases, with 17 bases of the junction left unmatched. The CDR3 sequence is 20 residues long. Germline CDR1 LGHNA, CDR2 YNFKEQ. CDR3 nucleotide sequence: TGTGCCAGCAGCCAAGATCCGCCGCCCGCTAGCGGGAGATCGATCAATGAGCAGTTCTTC. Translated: CASSQDPPPASGRSINEQFF.

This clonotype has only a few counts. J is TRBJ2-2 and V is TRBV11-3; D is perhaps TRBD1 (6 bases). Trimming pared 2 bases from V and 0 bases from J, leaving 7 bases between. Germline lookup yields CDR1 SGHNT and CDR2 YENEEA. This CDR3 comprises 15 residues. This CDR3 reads CASSLTGPNTGELFF. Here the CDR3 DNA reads TGTGCCAGCAGCTTAACAGGGCCGAACACCGGGGAGCTGTTTTTT.

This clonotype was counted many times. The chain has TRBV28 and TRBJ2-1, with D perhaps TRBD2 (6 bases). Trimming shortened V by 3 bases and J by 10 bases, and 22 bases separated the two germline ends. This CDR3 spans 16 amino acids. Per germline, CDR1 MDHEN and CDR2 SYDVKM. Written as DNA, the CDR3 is TGTGCCAGCAGTTTGCTAGCGCAGGCGCTACAAAGGGAGCAGTTCTTC. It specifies CASSLLAQALQREQFF.

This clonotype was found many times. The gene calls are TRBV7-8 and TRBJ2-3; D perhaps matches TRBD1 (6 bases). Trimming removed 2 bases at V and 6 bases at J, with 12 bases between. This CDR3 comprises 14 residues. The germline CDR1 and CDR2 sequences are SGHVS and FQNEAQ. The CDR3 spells CASSLHRVADTQYF. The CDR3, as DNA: TGTGCCAGCAGCTTACACAGGGTAGCCGATACGCAGTATTTT.

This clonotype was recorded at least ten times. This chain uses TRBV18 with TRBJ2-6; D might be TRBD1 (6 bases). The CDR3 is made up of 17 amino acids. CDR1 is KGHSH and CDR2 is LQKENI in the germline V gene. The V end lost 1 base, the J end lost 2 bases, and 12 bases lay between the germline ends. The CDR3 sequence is CASSPRRTETGANVLTF. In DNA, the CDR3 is TGTGCCAGCTCACCACGGAGGACAGAGACTGGGGCCAACGTCCTGACTTTC.

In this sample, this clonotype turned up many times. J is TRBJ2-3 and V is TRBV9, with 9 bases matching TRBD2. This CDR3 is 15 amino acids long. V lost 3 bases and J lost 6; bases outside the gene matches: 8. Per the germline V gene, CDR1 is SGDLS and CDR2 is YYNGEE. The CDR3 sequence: CASSDGSGSPDTQYF. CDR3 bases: TGTGCCAGCAGCGACGGTAGCGGGAGCCCTGATACGCAGTATTTT.

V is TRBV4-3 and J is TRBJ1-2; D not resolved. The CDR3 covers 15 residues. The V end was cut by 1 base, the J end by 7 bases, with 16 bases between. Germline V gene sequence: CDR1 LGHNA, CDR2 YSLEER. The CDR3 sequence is CASSQVTQPGSGYTF. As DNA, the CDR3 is TGCGCCAGCAGCCAAGTTACCCAGCCTGGGTCTGGCTACACCTTC.